The 14 T cell receptor beta chains below all came from one sample that was sequenced in a study of cytomegalovirus exposure and HLA in healthy donors. Generated by immunoSEQ multiplex PCR, the TCRdb table keeps only in-frame clones and is missing some. The table lists more than 95,000 clones, around 94% of them singletons, with approximately 1.3% in the top ten. The sequencing input was PBMCs. Receptors originate from a woman aged 18-29 years in good health and CMV-seronegative.

This clone was observed once. The chain is built from TRBV5-1 and TRBJ1-2; unclear D gene. Germline-derived CDR1 and CDR2 are SGHRS and YFSETQ. V lost 5 bases and J 6 bases, leaving 17 bases between the germline ends. The CDR3 is 14 residues long. The CDR3 DNA reads as TGCGCCAGCAGTTATCCGTCCTTGGGCGATGGCTACACCTTC. It specifies CASSYPSLGDGYTF. Complete variable domain (other parts from reference TRBV5-1 and TRBJ1-2): KAGVTQTPRYLIKTRGQQVTLSCSPISGHRSVSWYQQTPGQGLQFLFEYFSETQRNKGNFPGRFSGRQFSNSRSEMNVSTLELGDSALYLCASSYPSLGDGYTFGSGTRLTVV.

The V and J genes are TRBV9 and TRBJ1-5, with TRBD1 matching 7 bases. This CDR3 has 15 residues. Losses at the gene ends were 4 bases for V and 3 bases for J; bases not matched to a gene: 7. CDR1 is SGDLS and CDR2 is YYNGEE in the germline V gene. CDR3 sequence: CASSPATGINQPQHF. CDR3 coding DNA: TGTGCCAGCAGCCCCGCGACAGGGATCAATCAGCCCCAGCATTTT.

The chain joins TRBV9 to TRBJ1-6; no definite D call. CDR3 length equals 16 residues. CDR1 and CDR2 from the germline V gene are SGDLS and YYNGEE. Trimming took 0 bases from V and 1 from J, leaving 8 bases between them. CDR3 DNA: TGTGCCAGCAGCGTAGGCCGAGATTCCTATAATTCACCCCTCCACTTT. Its protein is CASSVGRDSYNSPLHF.

This chain joins TRBV6-1 and TRBJ2-7, with 8 bases lining up with TRBD1. The germline V gene encodes CDR1 MNHNS and CDR2 SASEGT. The trim removed 3 bases at V and 3 bases at J, leaving 7 bases unmatched. This CDR3 is 15 amino acids long. The CDR3 sequence: CASSEAGTGGYEQYF. CDR3 bases: TGTGCCAGCAGTGAGGCGGGGACAGGAGGCTACGAGCAGTACTTC.

The rearrangement uses TRBV2 and TRBJ1-3, with a weak D call TRBD1 (5 bases). The CDR3 sequence is 17 residues long. Per germline, CDR1 SNHLY and CDR2 FYNNEI. V was clipped by 1 base and J by 0 bases, with 13 bases between them. CDR3 amino acids: CASSEGATAYSGNTIYF. As DNA, the CDR3 is TGTGCCAGCAGTGAAGGTGCGACAGCCTACTCTGGAAACACCATATATTTT. Complete variable domain (other parts from reference TRBV2 and TRBJ1-3): EPEVTQTPSHQVTQMGQEVILRCVPISNHLYFYWYRQILGQKVEFLVSFYNNEISEKSEIFDDQFSVERPDGSNFTLKIRSTKLEDSAMYFCASSEGATAYSGNTIYFGEGSWLTVV.

The genes are TRBV18 and TRBJ2-3, with no clear D. Trimming stripped 1 base from V and 5 bases from J, with 4 bases between. This CDR3 has 12 amino acids. Germline V gives CDR1 KGHSH, CDR2 LQKENI. The chain's CDR3 is CASSPQRDTQYF. The CDR3, as DNA: TGTGCCAGCTCACCACAGAGAGATACGCAGTATTTT.

Only a few counts were recorded for this clone. The J gene is TRBJ1-6, the V gene TRBV2; 7 nucleotides line up with TRBD1. This CDR3 spans 16 amino acids. The junction had 4 bases not matched to a gene; V was cut back by 0 bases and J by 5 bases. Per germline, CDR1 SNHLY and CDR2 FYNNEI. The CDR3 loop reads CASSEATGRHNSPLHF. The CDR3 nucleotides read TGTGCCAGCAGTGAAGCGACAGGGAGGCATAATTCACCCCTCCACTTT.

J is TRBJ1-1 and V is TRBV5-1; 7 positions match TRBD1. Germline V gene sequence: CDR1 SGHRS, CDR2 YFSETQ. J was trimmed by 0 bases and V by 0 bases; bases with no gene match: 8. The CDR3 runs 17 residues. CDR3 sequence: CASSLGWWQGVNTEAFF. CDR3 nucleotides: TGCGCCAGCAGCTTGGGTTGGTGGCAGGGGGTGAACACTGAAGCTTTCTTT.

This clone appeared once. This chain uses TRBV7-9 with TRBJ1-5; 7 bases match TRBD1. J lost 6 bases, V lost 5 bases, and 7 bases had no gene match. The CDR3 runs to 14 residues. Per the germline V gene, CDR1 is SEHNR and CDR2 is FQNEAQ (reference sequence). The chain's CDR3 is CASSTDREVQPQHF. CDR3 bases: TGTGCCAGCAGCACAGACAGGGAGGTTCAGCCCCAGCATTTT.

The genes are TRBV28 and TRBJ2-7; D is possibly TRBD1 (6 bases). Germline lookup yields CDR1 MDHEN and CDR2 SYDVKM. The V gene lost 6 bases and the J gene lost 4 bases, with 16 bases spanning the gap. CDR3 length: 14 residues. For the CDR3, the DNA is TGTGCCAGCAGCACACAGGGTTTTGGGTACGAGCAGTACTTC. The encoded protein is CASSTQGFGYEQYF.

The genes are TRBV4-2 and TRBJ2-4; 8 bases are a match to TRBD2. Trimming cost V 9 bases and J 7 bases; bases outside gene matches: 14. The germline V gene has CDR1 LGHNA and CDR2 YNFKEQ. This CDR3 has 15 residues. The CDR3 DNA sequence: TGTGCCAGTGGCGGAGGAGCGGGGGTTAGTAACATTCAGTACTTC. Amino acids: CASGGGAGVSNIQYF.

The chain employs TRBV7-3 and TRBJ2-3, with a tentative D call TRBD1 (8 bases). There are 15 residues in the CDR3. The ends were cut back, 3 bases at V and 6 bases at J, with 16 bases in the middle. Looked up from germline, CDR1 is SGHTA and CDR2 is FQGTGA. The CDR3 DNA reads as TGTGCCAGCAGCTTTTACAGGGGGGGATTGGATACGCAGTATTTT. Translating it yields CASSFYRGGLDTQYF.

J is TRBJ2-2 and V is TRBV7-9; D is perhaps TRBD1 (5 bases). CDR3 length equals 16 residues. The germline CDR1 and CDR2 sequences are SEHNR and FQNEAQ (reference sequence). V dropped 5 bases and J dropped 0 bases, with 13 bases sitting between them. CDR3 in amino acids: CASSARQLANTGELFF. The CDR3 DNA reads as TGTGCCAGCAGCGCAAGACAGCTCGCGAACACCGGGGAGCTGTTTTTT.

This chain joins TRBV19 and TRBJ1-1; D perhaps matches TRBD1 (5 bases). Germline CDR1 reads LNHDA; CDR2 reads SQIVND (reference sequence). This CDR3 contains 14 residues. Trimming shortened V by 8 bases and J by 0 bases, and 13 bases separated the two germline ends. The CDR3 DNA sequence: TGTGCCAGTTCGGGGGGAATTATGAACACTGAAGCTTTCTTT. Translation: CASSGGIMNTEAFF.